The 27 T cell receptor beta chains in this list originate from one sample, sequenced in a study of neoadjuvant anti-PD-1 for oral cavity cancer. Sequencing used immunoSEQ multiplex PCR; TCRdb keeps in-frame clones, though not all of them. The data hold 55,000 to 75,000 clones, with 80% to 90% observed a single time. Indicated time point: after neoadjuvant nivolumab, at surgical resection. Sequencing used PBMCs, obtained after nivolumab (anti-PD-1) treatment. The origin of the receptors is a person aged 35 to 85 with oral cavity squamous cell carcinoma.

The chain employs TRBV30 and TRBJ2-5; perhaps TRBD1 as D (5 bases). Germline V lookup: CDR1 GTSNPN, CDR2 SVGIG (reference sequence). The germline V and J ends were trimmed by 4 bases and 2 bases, with 14 bases remaining between them. This CDR3 is 14 amino acids long. The CDR3 protein is CAWTVVGVQETQYF. CDR3 nucleotide sequence: TGTGCCTGGACCGTGGTAGGGGTACAAGAGACCCAGTACTTC.

The chain combines TRBV6-5 with TRBJ1-2; no reliable D call. V was trimmed by 0 bases and J by 1 base, leaving 12 bases between them. This CDR3 contains 16 residues. Germline CDR1 reads MNHEY; CDR2 reads SVGAGI. Here the CDR3 DNA reads TGTGCCAGCAGTTACTCGAGGCCAGCCCTTAACTATGGCTACACCTTC. Its protein is CASSYSRPALNYGYTF.

The rearrangement joins TRBV2 to TRBJ1-5, with a weak D call TRBD1 (5 bases). This CDR3 is built from 14 residues. Trimming took off 4 bases at V and 7 bases at J, with 14 bases between the two ends. Per germline, CDR1 SNHLY and CDR2 FYNNEI. The DNA of the CDR3 is TGTGCCAGCAGTGCACCCCCATCAGGGCAGCCCCAGCATTTT. Residues: CASSAPPSGQPQHF.

The genes are TRBV21-1 and TRBJ1-4. TRBV21-1 represents a pseudogene. The CDR3 runs 17 residues. The CDR3 region is CASSKNGEKATNEKLFF. The CDR3 DNA sequence: TGTGCCAGCAGCAAAAATGGGGAAAAAGCAACTAATGAAAAACTGTTTTTT.

The chain is built from TRBV27 and TRBJ2-7, with TRBD2 matching over 10 bases. The CDR3 totals 16 residues. V lost 3 bases to trimming and J lost 5 bases; unmatched junction nucleotides: 10. From germline, CDR1 is MNHEY and CDR2 SMNVEV (reference sequence). CDR3 region: CASSFSFSGRKNEQYF. The CDR3 region has the DNA TGTGCCAGCAGTTTCTCCTTTAGCGGGAGGAAGAACGAGCAGTACTTC.

In regard to this clone: Other DNA sequences within the sample encode an identical CDR3. The chain couples TRBV6-1 to TRBJ2-1, with D possibly being TRBD1 or TRBD2 (5 bases each). V lost 8 bases and J 9 bases, leaving 14 bases between the germline ends. The germline V gene has CDR1 MNHNS and CDR2 SASEGT. The CDR3 consists of 12 residues. In nucleotides, the CDR3 is TGTGCCAGCCGCGACGGGGCAGGTGAGCAGTTCTTC. Amino acids: CASRDGAGEQFF.

The rearrangement links TRBV19 to TRBJ2-2, with TRBD2 matching 9 bases. Trimming cost V 7 bases and J 7 bases; bases outside gene matches: 10. Germline V gene lookup returns CDR1 LNHDA and CDR2 SQIVND (reference sequence). The CDR3 consists of 15 residues. CDR3 nucleotides: TGTGCCAGTACCTCCGGGACTAGCTTTGGCGGGGAGCTGTTTTTT. Translating it yields CASTSGTSFGGELFF.

This sequence joins TRBV2 and TRBJ2-7; TRBD1 aligns across 8 bases. Germline CDR1 SNHLY, CDR2 FYNNEI. This CDR3 region has 14 residues. Unmatched junction bases numbered 8, after V lost 6 bases and J lost 4 bases. DNA for the CDR3: TGTGCCAGCAGGGTCCCGGGACAGGAGTACGAGCAGTACTTC. Its translation: CASRVPGQEYEQYF.

There are a few counts of this clone. This chain connects TRBV7-9 to TRBJ1-5, with TRBD1 as a possible D gene (5 bases). There are 15 residues in the CDR3. V was trimmed by 9 bases and J by 2 bases, leaving 17 bases between them. Germline V lookup: CDR1 SEHNR, CDR2 FQNEAQ (reference sequence). The CDR3 sequence is CARSGRGNGNQPQHF. As DNA, the CDR3 is TGTGCCAGATCGGGCCGGGGGAATGGCAATCAGCCCCAGCATTTT.

The rearrangement joins TRBV5-4 to TRBJ2-5; D may correspond to TRBD1 or TRBD2 (6 bases each). Germline-derived CDR1 and CDR2 are SGHNT and YYREEE (reference sequence). V was trimmed by 3 bases and J by 5 bases, leaving 14 bases between them. CDR3 length equals 14 residues. The CDR3 spells CASSSRQEGETQYF. DNA of the CDR3: TGTGCCAGCAGCTCCCGACAGGAGGGGGAGACCCAGTACTTC.

The chain combines TRBV11-3 with TRBJ2-3; maybe TRBD2 (6 bases). The CDR3 covers 14 residues. Germline V gene data show CDR1 as SGHNT and CDR2 as YENEEA. Trimming removed 5 bases from V and 6 bases from J, with 15 bases in between. The CDR3 DNA sequence: TGTGCCAGCAGCCGGGGACTGAGCCGTGATACGCAGTATTTT. Protein: CASSRGLSRDTQYF.

This chain uses TRBV19 with TRBJ1-4; D is possibly TRBD1 (5 bases). This CDR3 has 15 residues. Trimming shortened V by 5 bases and J by 5 bases, and 15 bases separated the two germline ends. Germline assignment: CDR1 LNHDA and CDR2 SQIVND (reference sequence). The CDR3 here is CASSFPGTGNEKLFF. In DNA, the CDR3 is TGTGCCAGTAGTTTTCCCGGGACGGGGAATGAAAAACTGTTTTTT.

The V and J genes are TRBV25-1 and TRBJ2-2; D perhaps matches TRBD1 (5 bases). The germline V gene has CDR1 MGHDK and CDR2 SYGVNS. The CDR3 has 12 amino acids. The V end lost 2 bases, the J end lost 7 bases, and 5 bases lay between the germline ends. The CDR3 DNA reads TGTGCCAGCAGTGAACAGGGCGGGGAGCTGTTTTTT. Encoded protein: CASSEQGGELFF.

The rearrangement uses TRBV30 and TRBJ1-1; D call uncertain. Germline CDR1 reads GTSNPN; CDR2 reads SVGIG (reference sequence). The V gene lost 0 bases and the J gene lost 4 bases, with 9 bases spanning the gap. This CDR3 is built from 13 residues. Here the CDR3 DNA reads TGTGCCTGGAGTGTAATGGCGAGCACTGAAGCTTTCTTT. Amino acids: CAWSVMASTEAFF.

The chain recombines TRBV4-1 with TRBJ2-7; D possibly corresponds to TRBD1 (5 bases). V was trimmed by 2 bases and J by 0 bases, leaving 11 bases between them. The CDR3 runs to 15 residues. Looked up from germline, CDR1 is MGHRA and CDR2 is YSYEKL. The CDR3 coding sequence is TGCGCCAGCAGCCAAACCAGGGTATCCTCCTACGAGCAGTACTTC. Protein: CASSQTRVSSYEQYF.

The V call is TRBV27, the J call TRBJ1-1; D uncertain. Germline-derived CDR1 and CDR2 are MNHEY and SMNVEV (reference sequence). The germline V and J ends were trimmed by 4 bases and 3 bases, with 18 bases remaining between them. The length of the CDR3 is 16 residues. The CDR3 nucleotides read TGTGCCAGCAGTTCCCGCCTTTCTAGACGGGACACTGAAGCTTTCTTT. Amino acid sequence: CASSSRLSRRDTEAFF.

V and J are TRBV27 and TRBJ2-2, with no clear D. The germline CDR1 and CDR2 sequences are MNHEY and SMNVEV (reference sequence). Trimming removed 8 bases from V and 4 bases from J, with 11 bases in between. There are 13 residues in the CDR3. CDR3 in amino acids: CASGKGPTGELFF. The CDR3 DNA follows: TGTGCCAGCGGCAAGGGCCCCACCGGGGAGCTGTTTTTT.

V usage is TRBV5-1 and J usage is TRBJ1-3, with D hard to call. The V end lost 3 bases, the J end lost 4 bases, and 14 bases lay between the germline ends. Per the germline V gene, CDR1 is SGHRS and CDR2 is YFSETQ. The CDR3 is made up of 15 amino acids. CDR3 nucleotide sequence: TGCGCCAGCAGCTCCAACCGGGTAGTCGGAAACACCATATATTTT. Its translation is CASSSNRVVGNTIYF.

J is TRBJ1-1 and V is TRBV10-3, with D possibly TRBD1 on 5 matching bases. Germline V gene lookup returns CDR1 ENHRY and CDR2 SYGVKD. Trimming shortened V by 8 bases and J by 5 bases, and 15 bases separated the two germline ends. The CDR3 spans 13 residues. CDR3 sequence (DNA): TGTGCCATCCGGGGGGTGGTAGGGACTGAAGCTTTCTTT. Translation: CAIRGVVGTEAFF.

V is TRBV14 and J is TRBJ2-7; 9 nucleotides align to TRBD1. Trimming cost V 3 bases and J 4 bases; bases outside gene matches: 4. Germline lookup yields CDR1 SGHDN and CDR2 FVKESK. This CDR3 is built from 14 residues. CDR3 region: CASSHRDRVYEQYF. DNA of the CDR3: TGTGCCAGCAGCCACCGGGACAGGGTGTACGAGCAGTACTTC.

The chain couples TRBV7-9 to TRBJ2-7; the D gene is possibly TRBD1 (5 bases). Germline CDR1 reads SEHNR; CDR2 reads FQNEAQ (reference sequence). V lost 4 bases and J 6 bases, leaving 25 bases between the germline ends. The CDR3 loop spans 17 amino acids. This CDR3 reads CASSSNPWGRETSEQYF. CDR3 coding DNA: TGTGCCAGCAGCTCCAACCCCTGGGGCAGGGAAACAAGCGAGCAGTACTTC.

The genes are TRBV7-9 and TRBJ1-1; D is undetermined. CDR3 length: 16 residues. With 5 bases removed from V and 1 base from J, the gap between germline ends came to 17 bases. The germline gives CDR1 SEHNR, CDR2 FQNEAQ (reference sequence). CDR3 loop: CASSPKVNRKNTEAFF. DNA for the CDR3: TGTGCCAGCAGCCCAAAGGTCAACCGAAAGAACACTGAAGCTTTCTTT.

V is TRBV4-1 and J is TRBJ1-5; a weak D match, TRBD1 (5 bases). This CDR3 region has 15 residues. In germline, CDR1 is MGHRA, CDR2 YSYEKL. V gave up 2 bases and J gave up 2 bases, with 10 bases separating them. The CDR3 reads CASSQPGHGNQPQHF. The CDR3 DNA sequence: TGCGCCAGCAGCCAACCCGGACACGGCAATCAGCCCCAGCATTTT.

V and J are TRBV19 and TRBJ2-1; 10 nucleotides align to TRBD1. The CDR3 contains 16 residues. V trimming: 1 base; J trimming: 5 bases; junction bases outside the gene matches: 5. Germline V CDR1 and CDR2: LNHDA, SQIVND (reference sequence). The chain's CDR3 is CASSIVGTGVNNEQFF. As DNA, the CDR3 is TGTGCCAGTAGTATAGTGGGGACAGGGGTTAACAATGAGCAGTTCTTC.

In nucleotides, the CDR3 is TGTGCCAGCAGTTTATCGAGGCAGGGGGCGAAAGAGACCCAGTACTTC. Translation gives CASSLSRQGAKETQYF. The chain combines TRBV27 with TRBJ2-5, with TRBD1 matching over 8 bases. This CDR3 has 16 amino acids. Looked up from germline, CDR1 is MNHEY and CDR2 is SMNVEV (reference sequence). With V trimmed by 0 bases and J by 3 bases, 6 bases remained unmatched.

In this sample, this clone turned up once. The rearrangement joins TRBV14 to TRBJ2-2, with TRBD2 matching over 7 bases. J lost 6 bases, V lost 3 bases, and 7 bases had no gene match. Germline CDR1 is SGHDN and CDR2 is FVKESK. The CDR3 extends over 15 amino acids. The CDR3: CASSHGAGKAGELFF. The CDR3 bases are TGTGCCAGCAGCCACGGAGCGGGGAAGGCCGGGGAGCTGTTTTTT.

This clone was observed a single time. This sequence joins TRBV6-1 and TRBJ1-3; D is uncertain. The length of the CDR3 is 14 residues. V lost 6 bases and J 0 bases, leaving 9 bases between the germline ends. Germline CDR1 and CDR2: MNHNS and SASEGT. Here the CDR3 DNA reads TGTGCCAGCAGGGACGATAACTCTGGAAACACCATATATTTT. This encodes CASRDDNSGNTIYF.